This T cell receptor beta chain originates from a study of cytomegalovirus exposure and HLA in healthy donors. Study-wide results and limits: CMV antigen specificity of three CMV-associated chains was confirmed in vitro.

As regards this clone: Its antigen remains unknown.

TCRdb keeps only in-frame clones here, not all; method: immunoSEQ multiplex PCR. The table lists about 180,000 clones, 87% of them singletons. Germline assignment: CDR1 LNHDA and CDR2 SQIVND (reference sequence). This CDR3 has 16 residues. The germline V and J ends were trimmed by 3 bases and 4 bases, with 16 bases remaining between them. The chain employs TRBV19 and TRBJ2-1, with D perhaps matching TRBD2 (7 bases). The TCR sequence derives from a woman aged 25 to 45 in good health and CMV-seronegative. The sequenced sample consisted of PBMCs. Here the CDR3 DNA reads TGTGCCAGTAGTATTCTTGGGGGGGCAGGGTACAATGAGCAGTTCTTC. It translates to CASSILGGAGYNEQFF.